This TCR beta chain was retrieved from a study of Graves' ophthalmopathy and Graves' hyperthyroidism. The sequenced template was RNA, covering the TCR beta CDR3 region. First-round RT-PCR employed HTBI primers, with a second-round multiplex PCR after it. Via MiXCR, TCRdb re-called the multiplex PCR reads, giving one row per CDR3 protein. The table includes about 1.2 million distinct CDR3 sequences, roughly two fifths detected once. This clonotype was seen many times. CDR1 and CDR2 from the germline V gene are SQVTM and ANQGSEA. The CDR3 extends over 13 amino acids. The germline V and J ends were trimmed by 4 bases and 4 bases, with 14 bases remaining between them.

Source material: peripheral blood or thyroid tissue (not recorded which). The V gene is TRBV29-1, the J gene TRBJ2-7; a possible D gene is TRBD1 (6 bases). The sequence came from an adult man with Graves' hyperthyroidism. Written as DNA, the CDR3 is TGCAGCGTTGCCTTCGGCAGGGGTTACGAGCAGTACTTC. Amino acids: CSVAFGRGYEQYF.